This section outlines one TCR beta chain sequence together with its context. V was trimmed by 6 bases and J by 5 bases, leaving 7 bases between them. CDR1 and CDR2 from the germline V gene are WSHSY and SAAADI. The CDR3 totals 12 residues. Sequencing was performed with immunoSEQ multiplex PCR; in TCRdb, only in-frame clones are kept and a portion is missing. The profile shows 90,000 to 100,000 clones, roughly 90% of them singletons. This entry is derived from a study of control samples from healthy donors and cancer patients. This sequence originates from a woman aged 70-85 years in good health. The chain carries TRBV10-2 and TRBJ2-2, with unresolved D. The specimen was blood. CDR3 nucleotides: TGCGCCAGCAGCACCCGGACCGGGGAGCTGTTTTTT. Residues: CASSTRTGELFF.